The 28 T cell receptor beta chains in this list originate from one sample, sequenced in a study of T cell clonotyping in hematopoietic cell transplantation. Clones were read by immunoSEQ multiplex PCR, and TCRdb kept only the in-frame ones, dropping some. The sample yields about 15,000 clones, roughly 88% seen once. The specimen was peripheral blood mononuclear cells. These receptors were obtained from a woman aged 40 to 50 in good health. Some clones in this sample may be carry-over from other donors' samples.

The V call is TRBV2, the J call TRBJ2-1; either TRBD1 or TRBD2 may supply D (5 bases each). V shed 6 bases and J shed 3 bases, with 12 bases lying between them. The CDR3 is 14 amino acids. Per germline, CDR1 SNHLY and CDR2 FYNNEI. CDR3: CASRRDAVYNEQFF. DNA of the CDR3: TGTGCCAGCAGGAGGGACGCCGTCTACAATGAGCAGTTCTTC.

The table lists this clone with a count of one. The chain has TRBV7-2 and TRBJ1-4; D perhaps matches TRBD1 (5 bases). The CDR3 loop spans 14 amino acids. Trimming pared 5 bases from V and 4 bases from J, leaving 11 bases between. Germline CDR1 is SGHTA and CDR2 is FQGNSA. The CDR3 coding sequence is TGTGCCAGCAGCCTGGGGCAGAATAATGAAAAACTGTTTTTT. Its protein product is CASSLGQNNEKLFF.

V is TRBV5-1 and J is TRBJ2-7, with 7 nucleotides matching TRBD2. The CDR3 is 15 residues long. V trimming: 0 bases; J trimming: 0 bases; junction bases outside the gene matches: 3. Germline loops: CDR1 SGHRS, CDR2 YFSETQ. The CDR3 coding sequence is TGCGCCAGCAGCTTGGAGGGCGGGGGCTCCTACGAGCAGTACTTC. This gives the protein CASSLEGGGSYEQYF.

The chain uses TRBV29-1 and TRBJ2-7; the match to TRBD2 covers 8 bases. The germline gives CDR1 SQVTM, CDR2 ANQGSEA. The trim removed 5 bases at V and 6 bases at J, leaving 9 bases unmatched. The CDR3 covers 13 residues. The CDR3 nucleotides are TGCAGCGTTACCGGGGGGGGAGGGCTCGAGCAGTACTTC. This gives the protein CSVTGGGGLEQYF.

This clone was recorded only once. The chain employs TRBV6-5 and TRBJ1-1; the D is unclear. The CDR3 length is 11 residues. Germline loops: CDR1 MNHEY, CDR2 SVGAGI. Trimming shortened V by 4 bases and J by 7 bases, and 7 bases separated the two germline ends. In DNA, the CDR3 is TGTGCCAGCAGTTTCTTGGGTGAAGCTTTCTTT. Amino acids: CASSFLGEAFF.

This clone has only one observation. The chain links TRBV28 to TRBJ2-7; tentative D call: TRBD2 (5 bases). Germline V lookup: CDR1 MDHEN, CDR2 SYDVKM. Trimming stripped 4 bases from V and 3 bases from J, with 16 bases between. CDR3 length: 15 amino acids. This chain's CDR3 is CASSSPSGSYYEQYF. The CDR3 DNA reads TGTGCCAGCAGTTCGCCAAGCGGCAGCTACTACGAGCAGTACTTC. The variable domain in full, with the rest retrieved from reference TRBV28 and TRBJ2-7, is DVKVTQSSRYLVKRTGEKVFLECVQDMDHENMFWYRQDPGLGLRLIYFSYDVKMKEKGDIPEGYSVSREKKERFSLILESASTNQTSMYLCASSSPSGSYYEQYFGPGTRLTVT.

As DNA, the CDR3 is TGTGCCAGCAGTGGAGACAGGTCCAATCAGCCCCAGCATTTT. Its protein is CASSGDRSNQPQHF. This chain links TRBV6-5 with TRBJ1-5, with D maybe TRBD1 (6 bases). CDR1 and CDR2 (germline): MNHEY, SVGAGI. V dropped 5 bases and J dropped 3 bases, with 11 bases sitting between them. The CDR3 is 14 amino acids.

The V and J genes are TRBV19 and TRBJ2-2; D remains unclear. CDR3 length: 14 residues. V lost 3 bases and J lost 1, with 6 bases in between. The germline CDR1 and CDR2 sequences are LNHDA and SQIVND (reference sequence). The CDR3 DNA is TGTGCCAGTAGTATTTCGGGGAACACCGGGGAGCTGTTTTTT. The encoded protein is CASSISGNTGELFF. The whole variable domain, filled in from reference TRBV19 and TRBJ2-2, reads DGGITQSPKYLFRKEGQNVTLSCEQNLNHDAMYWYRQDPGQGLRLIYYSQIVNDFQKGDIAEGYSVSREKKESFPLTVTSAQKNPTAFYLCASSISGNTGELFFGEGSRLTVL.

The chain uses TRBV11-3 and TRBJ2-5, with TRBD2 matching over 8 bases. The CDR3 runs to 14 residues. V lost 1 base and J lost 4; bases outside the gene matches: 2. Germline values: CDR1 SGHNT, CDR2 YENEEA. The CDR3: CASSLGTSRETQYF. The CDR3 bases are TGTGCCAGCAGCTTAGGGACTAGCCGAGAGACCCAGTACTTC.

The chain uses TRBV30 and TRBJ1-1; 8 positions agree with TRBD1. This CDR3 is built from 14 residues. V lost 0 bases to trimming and J lost 3 bases; unmatched junction nucleotides: 3. In germline, CDR1 is GTSNPN, CDR2 SVGIG (reference sequence). The CDR3 reads CAWSVGQGYTEAFF. As DNA, the CDR3 is TGTGCCTGGAGTGTAGGACAGGGTTACACTGAAGCTTTCTTT.

This clone was counted a single time. The rearrangement joins TRBV6-5 to TRBJ2-2; 9 bases line up with TRBD2. Germline V gene lookup returns CDR1 MNHEY and CDR2 SVGAGI. The ends lost 6 bases at V and 7 bases at J; junction bases unmatched: 9. This CDR3 region has 15 residues. CDR3 coding DNA: TGTGCCAGCAGCCCTCCGGGACTAGCTCGCGGGGAGCTGTTTTTT. It specifies CASSPPGLARGELFF.

The table lists this clone with a few counts. This chain links TRBV5-6 with TRBJ2-7; no reliable D call. The ends were cut back, 3 bases at V and 2 bases at J, with 12 bases in the middle. The CDR3 length is 14 residues. Germline V gene data show CDR1 as SGHDT and CDR2 as YYEEEE. The CDR3 region has the DNA TGTGCCAGCAGCTCGGACGGTTCCCCCTACGAGCAGTACTTC. Protein product: CASSSDGSPYEQYF.

The chain is built from TRBV2 and TRBJ2-2, with TRBD2 matching over 10 bases. The CDR3 runs to 16 residues. J was trimmed by 2 bases and V by 7 bases; bases with no gene match: 7. Germline V gene data show CDR1 as SNHLY and CDR2 as FYNNEI. In nucleotides, the CDR3 is TGTGCCAGCAACCCAAGGACTAGCGGCAACACCGGGGAGCTGTTTTTT. Translated, it gives CASNPRTSGNTGELFF.

The chain is built from TRBV19 and TRBJ1-1, with unresolved D. This CDR3 is built from 13 residues. The ends were cut back, 7 bases at V and 0 bases at J, with 9 bases in the middle. The germline V gene has CDR1 LNHDA and CDR2 SQIVND (reference sequence). This CDR3 reads CASNNRMNTEAFF. In DNA, the CDR3 is TGTGCCAGTAATAATAGGATGAACACTGAAGCTTTCTTT.

This chain uses TRBV2 with TRBJ2-7; D might be TRBD2 (5 bases). This CDR3 is built from 11 residues. Trimming left V 8 bases short and J 9 bases short, with 14 bases between. Germline lookup yields CDR1 SNHLY and CDR2 FYNNEI. CDR3 amino acids: CASSGRGSQYF. The CDR3 nucleotides are TGTGCCAGCTCCGGTCGCGGGTCGCAGTACTTC.

The chain employs TRBV6-1 and TRBJ2-2; the match to TRBD1 covers 8 bases. Trimming removed 9 bases from V and 6 bases from J; junction bases left unmatched: 9. Looked up from germline, CDR1 is MNHNS and CDR2 is SASEGT. The CDR3 runs 14 residues. DNA for the CDR3: TGTGCCAGTCTGCAGGGGGCGAGGGCCGGGGAGCTGTTTTTT. Translated: CASLQGARAGELFF.

This chain joins TRBV30 and TRBJ2-7; D is tentatively TRBD1 or TRBD2 (5 bases each). Trimming cost V 4 bases and J 7 bases, with 17 bases left between them. This CDR3 contains 13 residues. CDR1 and CDR2 (germline): GTSNPN, SVGIG (reference sequence). The CDR3 loop reads CAWKGTVTGEQYF. The CDR3 coding sequence is TGTGCCTGGAAAGGGACGGTGACCGGGGAGCAGTACTTC.

The chain recombines TRBV30 with TRBJ2-6; 8 bases map to TRBD1. Per the germline V gene, CDR1 is GTSNPN and CDR2 is SVGIG (reference sequence). Trimming at V came to 7 bases and at J to 4 bases, leaving 9 bases not matched to a gene. This CDR3 region has 15 residues. CDR3 nucleotide sequence: TGTGCCTTCGGACAGGGATTATCCGGGGCCAACGTCCTGACTTTC. Translating it yields CAFGQGLSGANVLTF.

The gene calls are TRBV7-3 and TRBJ2-2; D is possibly TRBD1 (6 bases). V was shortened by 1 base and J by 3 bases, with 12 bases between the two germline ends. In germline, CDR1 is SGHTA, CDR2 FQGTGA. This CDR3 is built from 16 residues. In DNA, the CDR3 is TGTGCCAGCAGCTTAATGGGGGCGAGGGACACCGGGGAGCTGTTTTTT. Protein product: CASSLMGARDTGELFF.

The gene calls are TRBV4-3 and TRBJ2-3, with TRBD1 matching 9 bases. This CDR3 has 15 amino acids. Germline V gives CDR1 LGHNA, CDR2 YSLEER. After removal of 0 bases from V and 3 bases from J, the junction contained 1 base not matched to a gene. CDR3 residues: CASSQEQGATDTQYF. In DNA form, the CDR3 reads TGCGCCAGCAGCCAAGAACAGGGGGCAACAGATACGCAGTATTTT.

This chain links TRBV7-2 with TRBJ2-1; either TRBD1 or TRBD2 may fit D (5 bases each). Germline-derived CDR1 and CDR2 are SGHTA and FQGNSA. This CDR3 region has 15 residues. Trimming shortened V by 3 bases and J by 2 bases, and 11 bases separated the two germline ends. CDR3 amino acids: CASSFRDLAYNEQFF. The CDR3 DNA reads TGTGCCAGCAGCTTCCGGGACCTCGCCTACAATGAGCAGTTCTTC.

The chain uses TRBV5-8 and TRBJ2-2; 9 bases fit TRBD1. Germline CDR1 is SGHTS and CDR2 is YDEGEE. The CDR3 covers 16 residues. The J segment lost 6 bases and the V segment lost 4 bases, leaving 10 bases of the junction unmatched. CDR3 loop: CASSPGTGWFPGELFF. CDR3 nucleotides: TGTGCCAGCAGCCCCGGGACAGGGTGGTTTCCCGGGGAGCTGTTTTTT.

The chain has TRBV5-1 and TRBJ1-1; perhaps TRBD1 as D (5 bases). CDR1 and CDR2 (germline): SGHRS, YFSETQ. The V gene lost 0 bases and the J gene lost 5 bases, with 11 bases spanning the gap. The CDR3 extends over 14 amino acids. The CDR3 protein is CASSLESRATEAFF. In nucleotides, the CDR3 is TGCGCCAGCAGCTTGGAGTCCAGGGCGACTGAAGCTTTCTTT.

The CDR3 coding sequence is TGTGCCAGCAGCTTCCCCATCCTAGCCTTGGGGGGTCAGTATGAGCAGTTCTTC. Its translation is CASSFPILALGGQYEQFF. This chain uses TRBV5-6 with TRBJ2-1, with D maybe TRBD2 (6 bases). The V gene's germline CDR1 is SGHDT and CDR2 YYEEEE. The CDR3 sequence is 18 residues long. Trimming took off 2 bases at V and 8 bases at J, with 26 bases between the two ends.

The chain uses TRBV5-4 and TRBJ2-5; 8 bases align to TRBD1. Germline V gene sequence: CDR1 SGHNT, CDR2 YYREEE (reference sequence). CDR3 length equals 14 residues. V dropped 3 bases and J dropped 2; count of bases not matched to a gene: 3. The CDR3 protein is CASSYRTGQETQYF. The CDR3 nucleotides are TGTGCCAGCAGCTATAGGACAGGGCAAGAGACCCAGTACTTC.

The chain carries TRBV29-1 and TRBJ1-1, with 7 bases matching TRBD1. Germline V lookup: CDR1 SQVTM, CDR2 ANQGSEA. The length of the CDR3 is 13 residues. The CDR3 here is CSSNRGLHTEAFF. The CDR3, as DNA: TGCAGTTCAAACAGGGGCCTACACACTGAAGCTTTCTTT.

The chain couples TRBV4-3 to TRBJ1-2; D is ambiguous. CDR1 and CDR2 (germline): LGHNA, YSLEER. The CDR3 extends over 16 amino acids. V lost 1 base to trimming and J lost 5 bases, with 17 bases between them. CDR3 coding DNA: TGCGCCAGCAGCCAAGTATTCGACTCCGGCCGGTATGGCTACACCTTC. It codes for CASSQVFDSGRYGYTF.

The rearrangement joins TRBV9 to TRBJ2-3; D possibly corresponds to TRBD2 (5 bases). From germline, CDR1 is SGDLS and CDR2 YYNGEE. The CDR3 totals 17 residues. V was clipped by 4 bases and J by 0 bases, with 18 bases between them. For the CDR3, the DNA is TGTGCCAGCAGCCCAAGTCGGGGTCACACTAGCACAGATACGCAGTATTTT. Translation gives CASSPSRGHTSTDTQYF.